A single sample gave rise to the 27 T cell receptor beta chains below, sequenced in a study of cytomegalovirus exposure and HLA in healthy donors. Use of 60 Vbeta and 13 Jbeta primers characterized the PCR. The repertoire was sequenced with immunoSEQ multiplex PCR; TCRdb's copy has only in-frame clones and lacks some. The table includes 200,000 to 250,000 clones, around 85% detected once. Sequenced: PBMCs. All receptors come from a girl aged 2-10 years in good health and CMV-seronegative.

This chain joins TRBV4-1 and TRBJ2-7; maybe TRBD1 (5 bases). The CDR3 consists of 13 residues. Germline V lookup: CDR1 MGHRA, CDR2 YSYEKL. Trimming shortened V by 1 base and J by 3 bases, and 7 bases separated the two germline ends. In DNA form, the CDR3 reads TGCGCCAGCAGCCAAGTCGACAGCTACGAGCAGTACTTC. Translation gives CASSQVDSYEQYF.

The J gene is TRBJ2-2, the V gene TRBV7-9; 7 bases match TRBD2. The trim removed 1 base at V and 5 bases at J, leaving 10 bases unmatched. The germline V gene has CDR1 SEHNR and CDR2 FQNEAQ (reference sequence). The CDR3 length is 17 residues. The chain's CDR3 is CASSLEGLAVMTGELFF. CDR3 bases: TGTGCCAGCAGCTTAGAGGGTCTAGCGGTTATGACCGGGGAGCTGTTTTTT.

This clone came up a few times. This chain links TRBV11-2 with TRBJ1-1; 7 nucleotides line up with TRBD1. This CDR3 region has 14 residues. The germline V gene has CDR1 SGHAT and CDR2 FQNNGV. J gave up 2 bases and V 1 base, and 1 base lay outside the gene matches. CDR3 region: CASSLGTGNTEAFF. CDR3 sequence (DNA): TGTGCCAGCAGCTTAGGGACAGGTAACACTGAAGCTTTCTTT. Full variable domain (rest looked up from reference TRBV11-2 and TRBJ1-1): EAGVAQSPRYKIIEKRQSVAFWCNPISGHATLYWYQQILGQGPKLLIQFQNNGVVDDSQLPKDRFSAERLKGVDSTLKIQPAKLEDSAVYLCASSLGTGNTEAFFGQGTRLTVV.

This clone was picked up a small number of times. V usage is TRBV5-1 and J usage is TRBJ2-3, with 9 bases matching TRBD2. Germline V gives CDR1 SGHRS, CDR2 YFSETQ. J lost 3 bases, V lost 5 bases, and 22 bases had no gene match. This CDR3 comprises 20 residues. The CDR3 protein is CASSQTREGPGVFQTDTQYF. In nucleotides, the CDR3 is TGCGCCAGCAGTCAAACGCGGGAGGGCCCGGGCGTGTTCCAGACAGATACGCAGTATTTT. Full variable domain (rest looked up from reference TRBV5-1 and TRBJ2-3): KAGVTQTPRYLIKTRGQQVTLSCSPISGHRSVSWYQQTPGQGLQFLFEYFSETQRNKGNFPGRFSGRQFSNSRSEMNVSTLELGDSALYLCASSQTREGPGVFQTDTQYFGPGTRLTVL.

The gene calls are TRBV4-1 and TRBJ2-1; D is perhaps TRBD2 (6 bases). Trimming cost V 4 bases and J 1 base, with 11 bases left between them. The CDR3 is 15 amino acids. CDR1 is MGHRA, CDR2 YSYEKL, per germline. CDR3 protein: CASSLPRGSYNEQFF. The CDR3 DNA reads TGCGCCAGCAGCCTCCCCCGGGGGTCCTACAATGAGCAGTTCTTC.

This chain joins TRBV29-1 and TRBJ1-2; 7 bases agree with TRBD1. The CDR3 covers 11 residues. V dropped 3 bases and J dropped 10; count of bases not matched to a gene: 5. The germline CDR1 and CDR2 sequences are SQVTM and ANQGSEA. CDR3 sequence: CSVETGNDYTF. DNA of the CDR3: TGCAGCGTTGAGACAGGGAATGACTACACCTTC.

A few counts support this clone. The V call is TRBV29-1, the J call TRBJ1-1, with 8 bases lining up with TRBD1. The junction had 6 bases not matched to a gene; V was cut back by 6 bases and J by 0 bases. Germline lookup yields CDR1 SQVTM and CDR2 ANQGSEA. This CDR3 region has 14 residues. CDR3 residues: CSVHRQGMNTEAFF. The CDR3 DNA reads TGCAGCGTCCACCGACAGGGGATGAACACTGAAGCTTTCTTT.

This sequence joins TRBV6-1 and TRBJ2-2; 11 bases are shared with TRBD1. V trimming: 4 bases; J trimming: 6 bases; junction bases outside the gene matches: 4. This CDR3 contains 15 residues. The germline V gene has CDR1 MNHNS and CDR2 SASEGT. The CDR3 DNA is TGTGCCAGCAGTGGCCGGGACAGGGGGTCCGGGGAGCTGTTTTTT. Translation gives CASSGRDRGSGELFF.

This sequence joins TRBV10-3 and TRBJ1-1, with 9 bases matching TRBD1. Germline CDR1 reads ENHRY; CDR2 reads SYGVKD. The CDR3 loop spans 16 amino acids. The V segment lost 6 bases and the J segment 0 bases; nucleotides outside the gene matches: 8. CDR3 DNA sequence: TGTGCCATCAGGGACAGGGGAGGGATGATGAACACTGAAGCTTTCTTT. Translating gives CAIRDRGGMMNTEAFF.

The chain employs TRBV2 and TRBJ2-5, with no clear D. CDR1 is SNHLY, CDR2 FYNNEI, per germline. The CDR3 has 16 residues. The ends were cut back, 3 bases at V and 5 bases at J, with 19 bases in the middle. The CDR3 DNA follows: TGTGCCAGCAGTGATGGAGCCCCGAAGGTATCGGAGACCCAGTACTTC. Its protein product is CASSDGAPKVSETQYF.

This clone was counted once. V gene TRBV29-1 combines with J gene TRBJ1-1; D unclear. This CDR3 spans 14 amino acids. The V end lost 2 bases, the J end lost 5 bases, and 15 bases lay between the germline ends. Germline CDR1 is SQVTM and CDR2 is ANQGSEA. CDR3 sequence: CSVELRAPGTEAFF. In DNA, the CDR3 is TGCAGCGTTGAATTGCGGGCGCCGGGTACTGAAGCTTTCTTT. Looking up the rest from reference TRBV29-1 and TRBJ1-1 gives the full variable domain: SAVISQKPSRDICQRGTSLTIQCQVDSQVTMMFWYRQQPGQSLTLIATANQGSEATYESGFVIDKFPISRPNLTFSTLTVSNMSPEDSSIYLCSVELRAPGTEAFFGQGTRLTVV.

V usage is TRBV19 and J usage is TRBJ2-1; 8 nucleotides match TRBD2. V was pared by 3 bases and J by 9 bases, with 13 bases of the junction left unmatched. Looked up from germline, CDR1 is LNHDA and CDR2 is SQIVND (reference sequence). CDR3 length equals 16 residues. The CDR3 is CASSIGAGVLQGEQFF. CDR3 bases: TGTGCCAGTAGTATCGGAGCGGGAGTACTTCAAGGTGAGCAGTTCTTC.

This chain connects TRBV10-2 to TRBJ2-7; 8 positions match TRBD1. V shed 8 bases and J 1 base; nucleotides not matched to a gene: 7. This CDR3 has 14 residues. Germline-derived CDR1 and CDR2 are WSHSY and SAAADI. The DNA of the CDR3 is TGCGCCAGCGGGCGGACAGGGATGTCCTACGAGCAGTACTTC. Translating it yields CASGRTGMSYEQYF.

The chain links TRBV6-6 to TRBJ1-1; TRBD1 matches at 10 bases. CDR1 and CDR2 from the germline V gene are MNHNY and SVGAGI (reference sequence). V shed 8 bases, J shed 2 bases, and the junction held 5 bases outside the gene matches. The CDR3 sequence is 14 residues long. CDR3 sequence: CASSATGGNTEAFF. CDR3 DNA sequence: TGTGCCAGCTCCGCGACAGGGGGCAACACTGAAGCTTTCTTT.

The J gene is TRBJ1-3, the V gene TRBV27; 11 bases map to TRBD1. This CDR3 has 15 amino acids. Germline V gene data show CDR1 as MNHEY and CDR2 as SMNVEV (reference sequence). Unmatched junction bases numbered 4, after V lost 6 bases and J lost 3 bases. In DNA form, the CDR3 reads TGTGCCAGCAGCTTGGACAGGGGGCTTGGAAACACCATATATTTT. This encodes CASSLDRGLGNTIYF.

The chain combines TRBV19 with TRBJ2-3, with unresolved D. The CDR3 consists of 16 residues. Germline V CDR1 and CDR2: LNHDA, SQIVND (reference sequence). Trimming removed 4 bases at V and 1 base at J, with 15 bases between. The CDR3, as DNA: TGTGCCAGTAGTACCCTACGAGGTACTGGCACAGATACGCAGTATTTT. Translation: CASSTLRGTGTDTQYF.

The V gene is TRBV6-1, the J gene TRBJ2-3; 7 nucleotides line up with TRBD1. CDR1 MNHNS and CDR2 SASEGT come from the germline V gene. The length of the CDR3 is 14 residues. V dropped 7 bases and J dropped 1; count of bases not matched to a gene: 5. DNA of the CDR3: TGTGCCAGCATCCGGGACAGAGGCACAGATACGCAGTATTTT. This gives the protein CASIRDRGTDTQYF.

The CDR3 sequence is CASSPDRDRVSFF. The CDR3 DNA reads TGCGCCAGCAGTCCTGACCGGGACAGGGTGTCTTTCTTT. The chain links TRBV5-1 to TRBJ1-1; 9 bases map to TRBD1. The CDR3 is made up of 13 amino acids. The ends lost 5 bases at V and 12 bases at J; junction bases unmatched: 11. Germline V gene data show CDR1 as SGHRS and CDR2 as YFSETQ.

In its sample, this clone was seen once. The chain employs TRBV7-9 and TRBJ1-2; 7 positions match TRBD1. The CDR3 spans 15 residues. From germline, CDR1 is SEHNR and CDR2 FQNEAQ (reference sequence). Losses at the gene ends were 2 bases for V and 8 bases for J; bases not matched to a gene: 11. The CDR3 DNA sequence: TGTGCCAGCAGCTTATGGCCGACAGGGTTGGACGGCTACACCTTC. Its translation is CASSLWPTGLDGYTF.

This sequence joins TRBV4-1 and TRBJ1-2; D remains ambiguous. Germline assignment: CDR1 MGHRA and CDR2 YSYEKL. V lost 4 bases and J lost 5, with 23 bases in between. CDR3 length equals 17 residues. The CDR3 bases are TGCGCCAGCAGCCCCTTGAGGGCCCCCCAGCGTCAATATGGCTACACCTTC. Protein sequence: CASSPLRAPQRQYGYTF.

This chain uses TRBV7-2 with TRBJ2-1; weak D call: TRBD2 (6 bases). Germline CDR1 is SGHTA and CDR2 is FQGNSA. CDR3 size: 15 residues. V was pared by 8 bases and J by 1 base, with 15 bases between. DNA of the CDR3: TGTGCCAGCGGGGGGTTTGGGGTTTCCTACAATGAGCAGTTCTTC. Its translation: CASGGFGVSYNEQFF.

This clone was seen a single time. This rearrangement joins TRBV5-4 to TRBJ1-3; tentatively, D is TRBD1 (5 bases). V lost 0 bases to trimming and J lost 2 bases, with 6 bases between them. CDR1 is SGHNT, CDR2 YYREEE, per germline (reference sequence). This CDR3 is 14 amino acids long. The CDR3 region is CASSLGGTGNTIYF. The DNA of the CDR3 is TGTGCCAGCAGCTTGGGGGGCACTGGAAACACCATATATTTT.

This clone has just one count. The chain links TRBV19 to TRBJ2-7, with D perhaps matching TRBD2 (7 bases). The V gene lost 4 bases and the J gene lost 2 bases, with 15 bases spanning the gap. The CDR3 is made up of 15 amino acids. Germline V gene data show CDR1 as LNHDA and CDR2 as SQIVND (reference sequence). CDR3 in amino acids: CASSTRGGDTYEQYF. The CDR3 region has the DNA TGTGCCAGTAGTACGCGGGGAGGGGACACCTACGAGCAGTACTTC.

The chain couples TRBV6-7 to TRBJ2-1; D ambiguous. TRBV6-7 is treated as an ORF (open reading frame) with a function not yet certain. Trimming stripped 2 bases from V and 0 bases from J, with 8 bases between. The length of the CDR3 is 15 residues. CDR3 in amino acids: CASSYQPSSYNEQFF. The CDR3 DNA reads TGTGCCAGCAGTTACCAACCCAGCTCCTACAATGAGCAGTTCTTC.

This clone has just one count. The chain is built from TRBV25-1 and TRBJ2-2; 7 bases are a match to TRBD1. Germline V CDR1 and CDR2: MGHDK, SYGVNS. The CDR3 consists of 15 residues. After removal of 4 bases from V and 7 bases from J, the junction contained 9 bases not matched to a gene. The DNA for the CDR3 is TGTGCCAGCAGTGTAGAGACAGGGTCTGGCGGGGAGCTGTTTTTT. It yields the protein CASSVETGSGGELFF.

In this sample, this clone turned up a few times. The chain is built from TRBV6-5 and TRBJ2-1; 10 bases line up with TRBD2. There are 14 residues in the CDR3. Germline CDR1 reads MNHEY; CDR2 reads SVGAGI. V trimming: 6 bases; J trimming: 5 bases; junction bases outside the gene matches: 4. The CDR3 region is CASSLAGENNEQFF. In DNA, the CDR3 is TGTGCCAGCAGCCTAGCGGGGGAAAACAATGAGCAGTTCTTC.

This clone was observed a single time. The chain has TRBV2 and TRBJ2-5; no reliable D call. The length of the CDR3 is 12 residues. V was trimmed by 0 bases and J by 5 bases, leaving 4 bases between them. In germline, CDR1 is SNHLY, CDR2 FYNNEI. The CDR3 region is CASSEASETQYF. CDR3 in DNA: TGTGCCAGCAGTGAAGCATCGGAGACCCAGTACTTC.